This T cell receptor (beta chain) comes out of a study of Graves' ophthalmopathy and Graves' hyperthyroidism. Moderate-to-severe activity, CAS ≥3, NOSPECS ≥4 and duration under 3 months were recorded for donors with ophthalmopathy. There are many counts of this clonotype. Amplification targeted the TCR beta CDR3 regions, with RNA transcripts as the source material. HTBI primers primed a first-round RT-PCR, and a second-round multiplex PCR followed. TCRdb fed the multiplex PCR reads into MiXCR, producing one record per CDR3 protein. The table shows about 740,000 distinct CDR3 sequences, with around 40% occurring only once. Trimming stripped 10 bases from V and 5 bases from J, with 17 bases between. CDR3 size: 13 residues. Germline-derived CDR1 and CDR2 are SEHNR and FQNEAQ (reference sequence).

The chain carries TRBV7-9 and TRBJ2-5; no firm D call. This receptor was taken from an adult man with Graves' ophthalmopathy. Material: peripheral blood. This chain's CDR3 is CATRIEGIETQYF. Here the CDR3 DNA reads TGTGCCACCCGGATCGAAGGGATCGAGACCCAGTACTTC.